The sequence of this TCR beta chain was determined in a study of blood T cell repertoires in COVID-19. Study context: PBMCs, B-cell-depleted T cells, or T cells provided the cDNA or gDNA that made up the material.

Study processing details: Counts of nucleated cells, estimated from reference gene primer amplification, were obtained. This table comes from immunoSEQ multiplex PCR, and its TCRdb copy is limited to in-frame clones, with some not included. Clone size and the V and J calls come from that table; the DNA yielded D and trimming. The data show under 200,000 clones, with around 82% seen just once and roughly 3% held by the top ten. Trimming removed 3 bases from V and 0 bases from J, with 10 bases in between. The CDR3 covers 14 residues. The germline gives CDR1 SGHRS, CDR2 YFSETQ. The receptor's source is a human donor with acute or convalescent COVID-19. The donor label of this sample is uncertain. The genes are TRBV5-1 and TRBJ2-7; a weak D match, TRBD1 (6 bases). Sequencing was performed on peripheral blood. CDR3 loop: CASSSQGSSYEQYF. In DNA form, the CDR3 reads TGCGCCAGCAGCTCCCAGGGGTCCTCCTACGAGCAGTACTTC.